The clone carrying this TCR beta chain turned up a few times. Its specificity is not known. Both TRBC1 and TRBC2 were covered by a beta constant-region primer of two equimolar oligonucleotides. Four rounds of PCR amplified the ligated cDNA using nested alpha and beta constant-region primers plus SP2. MiXCR was run by TCRdb on the UMI-ligation and nested PCR reads, yielding one entry per CDR3 protein. Of 150,000 or so distinct CDR3 sequences listed, approximately 24% are singletons. This entry belongs to a study of naive and memory T cell subsets. Notes on the study in general: Naive repertoires, especially CD8, held a few larger clonotypes, possibly memory cells re-expressing CD45RA.

The V and J ends lost 1 base and 5 bases, in that order; junction bases with no gene match: 13. This CDR3 is 17 amino acids long. Germline V gene lookup returns CDR1 DFQATT and CDR2 SNEGSKA (reference sequence). The TCR originated in a human donor in good health. The sequenced material came from naive CD4+ T cells from blood. The chain is built from TRBV20-1 and TRBJ1-5; 8 bases are shared with TRBD1. CDR3 region: CSARAPPRGRGDQPQHF. CDR3 in DNA: TGCAGTGCTAGAGCCCCTCCCAGGGGGCGCGGTGATCAGCCCCAGCATTTT.